One and the same sample provided the 16 T cell receptor beta chains below, sequenced in a study of control samples from healthy donors and cancer patients (dated by TCRdb to 2020 to 2022). The library relied on the immunoSEQ multiplex PCR assay. TCRdb mirrors the immuneACCESS table, restricted to in-frame sequences. Some clones are absent from its copies; in checked studies, under half trace to an unresolved V gene, and the reason for the others is unknown. Counted in this sample were 150,000 or so clones; over 75% of them appeared once. Together, the top ten hold 2% to 3% of the sample. The material sequenced was blood. The receptors derive from a man aged 40-49 years in good health.

The chain has TRBV20-1 and TRBJ1-2, with D unresolved. Trimming pared 3 bases from V and 6 bases from J, leaving 11 bases between. Per germline, CDR1 DFQATT and CDR2 SNEGSKA (reference sequence). The length of the CDR3 is 12 residues. CDR3 sequence reads: CSASGRENGYTF. In DNA form, the CDR3 reads TGCAGTGCTAGTGGGAGAGAGAATGGCTACACCTTC.

The chain recombines TRBV7-2 with TRBJ1-6, with D possibly being TRBD1 (5 bases). Per the germline V gene, CDR1 is SGHTA and CDR2 is FQGNSA. The CDR3 length is 14 residues. V was clipped by 4 bases and J by 8 bases, with 12 bases between them. The CDR3 sequence: CASSSRDLDSPLHF. CDR3 bases: TGTGCCAGCAGCTCCAGGGATCTGGATTCACCCCTCCACTTT. Supplemented by reference TRBV7-2 and TRBJ1-6, the full variable domain reads GAGVSQSPSNKVTEKGKDVELRCDPISGHTALYWYRQSLGQGLEFLIYFQGNSAPDKSGLPSDRFSAERTGGSVSTLTIQRTQQEDSAVYLCASSSRDLDSPLHFGNGTRLTVT.

The rearrangement links TRBV7-2 to TRBJ1-6, with a possible D match to TRBD1 (5 bases). This CDR3 comprises 16 residues. Trimming removed 1 base from V and 9 bases from J, with 16 bases in between. CDR1 is SGHTA, CDR2 FQGNSA, per germline. CDR3 DNA: TGTGCCAGCAGCTTAGAATCTACGGGACCGGGTTCACCCCTCCACTTT. Translation: CASSLESTGPGSPLHF.

The chain combines TRBV5-1 with TRBJ2-6; 13 bases are a match to TRBD2. The germline gives CDR1 SGHRS, CDR2 YFSETQ. Unmatched junction bases numbered 5, after V lost 4 bases and J lost 4 bases. The length of the CDR3 is 17 residues. The CDR3 reads CASSQLAGGRGANVLTF. The CDR3 region has the DNA TGCGCCAGCAGCCAACTAGCGGGGGGGCGAGGGGCCAACGTCCTGACTTTC.

CDR3 loop: CASSESRTSGGLNTGELFF. CDR3 nucleotides: TGCGCCAGCAGTGAGTCGCGGACTAGCGGGGGATTGAACACCGGGGAGCTGTTTTTT. The chain links TRBV10-1 to TRBJ2-2, with 13 bases aligning to TRBD2. CDR1 WNHNN and CDR2 SYGVQD come from the germline V gene (reference sequence). Trimming cost V 0 bases and J 1 base; bases outside gene matches: 5. The CDR3 covers 19 residues.

The gene calls are TRBV11-1 and TRBJ1-1; D gene uncertain. The CDR3 has 13 residues. CDR1 is SGHAT and CDR2 is FQDESV in the germline V gene (reference sequence). The V end was cut by 0 bases, the J end by 3 bases, with 5 bases between. The CDR3 spells CASSLAMDTEAFF. DNA of the CDR3: TGTGCCAGCAGCTTAGCGATGGACACTGAAGCTTTCTTT.

The rearrangement links TRBV28 to TRBJ2-5; D might be TRBD1 (6 bases). CDR1 is MDHEN, CDR2 SYDVKM, per germline. V lost 6 bases and J lost 0, with 17 bases in between. CDR3 length: 16 amino acids. The CDR3 spells CASRTTGKKYQETQYF. In nucleotides, the CDR3 is TGTGCCAGCAGGACTACAGGGAAAAAGTACCAAGAGACCCAGTACTTC.

The CDR3 DNA is TGTGCCATCAAAGGGCTAGCGGACACCGGGGAGCTGTTTTTT. Residues: CAIKGLADTGELFF. This chain joins TRBV10-3 and TRBJ2-2, with TRBD2 matching over 7 bases. Germline V lookup: CDR1 ENHRY, CDR2 SYGVKD. The ends lost 7 bases at V and 3 bases at J; junction bases unmatched: 5. This CDR3 region has 14 residues.

For the CDR3, the DNA is TGTGCCAGCAGAGGAGCGGGGGGGCCTGAGACCCAGTACTTC. Its translation: CASRGAGGPETQYF. The chain combines TRBV27 with TRBJ2-5; TRBD2 matches at 10 bases. The CDR3 runs 14 residues. Germline CDR1 is MNHEY and CDR2 is SMNVEV (reference sequence). V trimming: 6 bases; J trimming: 5 bases; junction bases outside the gene matches: 6.

In its sample, this clone was seen once. The genes are TRBV7-3 and TRBJ2-7; D might be TRBD1 (6 bases). Germline CDR1 is SGHTA and CDR2 is FQGTGA. V dropped 1 base and J dropped 0 bases, with 10 bases sitting between them. The CDR3 has 15 amino acids. The CDR3 is CASSLSGGNSYEQYF. CDR3 DNA sequence: TGTGCCAGCAGCTTAAGTGGGGGCAACTCCTACGAGCAGTACTTC.

The chain joins TRBV7-9 to TRBJ1-5; no firm D call. The CDR3 spans 14 residues. V was trimmed by 4 bases and J by 0 bases, leaving 7 bases between them. The germline gives CDR1 SEHNR, CDR2 FQNEAQ (reference sequence). The CDR3 region is CASSWVGSNQPQHF. The CDR3 nucleotides read TGTGCCAGCAGCTGGGTGGGTAGCAATCAGCCCCAGCATTTT.

The rearrangement links TRBV7-9 to TRBJ1-4; D remains unclear. V was cut by 5 bases and J by 5 bases, with 15 bases left in between. The CDR3 consists of 15 residues. Germline assignment: CDR1 SEHNR and CDR2 FQNEAQ (reference sequence). The CDR3 nucleotides read TGTGCCAGCAGCCCTAGGTTGGACGGCAATGAAAAACTGTTTTTT. Amino acid sequence: CASSPRLDGNEKLFF.

The J gene is TRBJ1-3, the V gene TRBV3-1 (or the pseudogene TRBV3-2); possible D gene TRBD1, 5 bases. Trimming cost V 7 bases and J 4 bases, with 11 bases left between them. The CDR3 has 13 residues. Germline V gene lookup returns CDR1 LGHDT and CDR2 YNNKEL (reference sequence). The CDR3 protein is CASTPGWGNTIYF. Written as DNA, the CDR3 is TGTGCCAGCACCCCAGGGTGGGGAAACACCATATATTTT.

The rearrangement links TRBV5-3 to TRBJ1-2, with D maybe TRBD1 (5 bases). TRBV5-3 is labeled an ORF, and its function is uncertain. V was trimmed by 5 bases and J by 2 bases, leaving 10 bases between them. This CDR3 spans 13 amino acids. This chain's CDR3 is CARRRDRNYGYTF. The CDR3, as DNA: TGTGCCAGAAGACGAGACAGAAACTATGGCTACACCTTC.

The chain recombines TRBV9 with TRBJ2-1, with a possible D match to TRBD1 (7 bases). This CDR3 is built from 12 residues. Trimming pared 4 bases from V and 7 bases from J, leaving 9 bases between. Germline V gene lookup returns CDR1 SGDLS and CDR2 YYNGEE. CDR3 DNA: TGTGCCAGCAGCTCAGGGGGGAATGAGCAGTTCTTC. This codes for CASSSGGNEQFF.

The rearrangement joins TRBV12-3 or TRBV12-4 to TRBJ2-1; tentative D call: TRBD2 (6 bases). V lost 5 bases and J lost 5, with 10 bases in between. The CDR3 spans 13 residues. CDR3 protein: CASSPGGDNEQFF. The CDR3 DNA is TGTGCCAGCAGTCCCGGAGGGGACAATGAGCAGTTCTTC.